The rows below give T cell receptor beta chains drawn from one sample of a study of CD8+ T cells in alopecia areata. Clones were sequenced by immunoSEQ multiplex PCR, and TCRdb holds only the in-frame ones, with some missing. The table records over 100,000 clones, almost 50% of them present only once. Here the sequenced sample was CD8+ T cells sorted from blood, taken at week 0. These receptors originate from a human donor with alopecia areata. Both conserved end residues are part of each CDR3. The order of the fields is CDR3 protein, CDR3 DNA, clone size, V gene, J gene, D gene. The D gene is left open where the match is weak. Some rows have no size entry. The others give once, few or many, or a class for an expanded clone.

cdr3_aa: CASSSDRADYGYTF
cdr3_nt: TGTGCCAGCAGTTCCGACAGGGCGGACTATGGCTACACCTTC
clone_size: -
v_call: TRBV7-9
j_call: TRBJ1-2
d_call: TRBD1

cdr3_aa: CASSHGRKDSEQYF
cdr3_nt: TGTGCCAGCAGCCATGGACGGAAAGACAGCGAGCAGTACTTC
clone_size: -
v_call: TRBV7-3
j_call: TRBJ2-7
d_call: -

cdr3_aa: CASSLEQGPYNEQFF
cdr3_nt: TGTGCCAGCAGCTTAGAACAGGGGCCCTACAATGAGCAGTTCTTC
clone_size: many
v_call: TRBV5-6
j_call: TRBJ2-1
d_call: TRBD1

cdr3_aa: CASSFSGDDNEQFF
cdr3_nt: TGTGCCAGCAGCTTTTCGGGGGACGACAATGAGCAGTTCTTC
clone_size: few
v_call: TRBV7-3
j_call: TRBJ2-1
d_call: -

cdr3_aa: CASSLGLEQFF
cdr3_nt: TGTGCCAGCAGCTTAGGTCTCGAGCAGTTCTTC
clone_size: -
v_call: TRBV5-4
j_call: TRBJ2-1
d_call: -

cdr3_aa: CASSYRGSSYEQYF
cdr3_nt: TGTGCCAGCAGTTACAGGGGTAGCTCCTACGAGCAGTACTTC
clone_size: -
v_call: TRBV6-5
j_call: TRBJ2-7
d_call: -

cdr3_aa: CASSLRGSIGYTF
cdr3_nt: TGTGCCAGCAGCCTGAGGGGTTCCATCGGCTACACCTTC
clone_size: few
v_call: TRBV5-6
j_call: TRBJ1-2
d_call: -

cdr3_aa: CASTPSAGPWDMSTEAFF
cdr3_nt: TGTGCCAGCACCCCTTCTGCCGGACCCTGGGACATGAGCACTGAAGCTTTCTTT
clone_size: -
v_call: TRBV27
j_call: TRBJ1-1
d_call: -

cdr3_aa: CASSPQRRSSYNEQFF
cdr3_nt: TGCGCCAGCAGCCCCCAGCGGAGGAGCTCCTACAATGAGCAGTTCTTC
clone_size: -
v_call: TRBV5-1
j_call: TRBJ2-1
d_call: -

cdr3_aa: CASSRLAEGEQFF
cdr3_nt: TGTGCCAGCAGTCGTCTGGCCGAGGGTGAGCAGTTCTTC
clone_size: -
v_call: TRBV13
j_call: TRBJ2-1
d_call: -

cdr3_aa: CASSFGSELNQPQHF
cdr3_nt: TGTGCCAGCAGCTTCGGGTCAGAACTCAATCAGCCCCAGCATTTT
clone_size: few
v_call: TRBV9
j_call: TRBJ1-5
d_call: -

cdr3_aa: CASSTDRRSSYNEQFF
cdr3_nt: TGCGCCAGCAGCACCGACAGGCGGAGCTCCTACAATGAGCAGTTCTTC
clone_size: few
v_call: TRBV5-1
j_call: TRBJ2-1
d_call: -

cdr3_aa: CAWSATGVGEQFF
cdr3_nt: TGTGCCTGGAGTGCCACGGGGGTCGGTGAGCAGTTCTTC
clone_size: few
v_call: TRBV30
j_call: TRBJ2-1
d_call: -

cdr3_aa: CASSPTAGLYEQFF
cdr3_nt: TGCGCCAGCAGCCCCACAGCGGGGCTCTATGAGCAGTTCTTC
clone_size: few
v_call: TRBV5-1
j_call: TRBJ2-1
d_call: TRBD2

cdr3_aa: CASSLGWDRGDQPQHF
cdr3_nt: TGTGCCAGCAGCTTAGGGTGGGACAGAGGGGATCAGCCCCAGCATTTT
clone_size: -
v_call: TRBV7-9
j_call: TRBJ1-5
d_call: TRBD1

cdr3_aa: CATRWGQINTGELFF
cdr3_nt: TGTGCCACCAGATGGGGACAGATAAACACCGGGGAGCTGTTTTTT
clone_size: -
v_call: TRBV15
j_call: TRBJ2-2
d_call: TRBD1

cdr3_aa: CASSLGPPYEQYF
cdr3_nt: TGTGCCAGCAGCTTGGGCCCACCATACGAGCAGTACTTC
clone_size: -
v_call: TRBV5-4
j_call: TRBJ2-7
d_call: -

cdr3_aa: CASSVYSMSYNEQFF
cdr3_nt: TGTGCCAGCAGCGTTTACTCCATGTCCTACAATGAGCAGTTCTTC
clone_size: -
v_call: TRBV9
j_call: TRBJ2-1
d_call: -

cdr3_aa: CASSPGSYEQYF
cdr3_nt: TGTGCCAGTAGCCCGGGATCCTACGAGCAGTACTTC
clone_size: many
v_call: TRBV19
j_call: TRBJ2-7
d_call: -

cdr3_aa: CASNPGTGSYEQYF
cdr3_nt: TGCGCCAGCAACCCCGGGACTGGTTCGTACGAGCAGTACTTC
clone_size: -
v_call: TRBV5-1
j_call: TRBJ2-7
d_call: -

cdr3_aa: CASSLNPGQKNEQFF
cdr3_nt: TGCGCCAGCAGCCTGAATCCGGGACAGAAGAATGAGCAGTTCTTC
clone_size: -
v_call: TRBV5-1
j_call: TRBJ2-1
d_call: TRBD1

cdr3_aa: CASSGQNWETQYF
cdr3_nt: TGTGCCAGCAGTGGGCAGAATTGGGAGACCCAGTACTTC
clone_size: -
v_call: TRBV2
j_call: TRBJ2-5
d_call: -

cdr3_aa: CASSQAGGTDTQYF
cdr3_nt: TGCGCCAGCAGCCAAGCGGGGGGCACAGATACGCAGTATTTT
clone_size: -
v_call: TRBV5-1
j_call: TRBJ2-3
d_call: TRBD2

cdr3_aa: CAIRAFGAENYGYTF
cdr3_nt: TGTGCCATCAGGGCCTTTGGGGCGGAGAACTATGGCTACACCTTC
clone_size: few
v_call: TRBV10-3
j_call: TRBJ1-2
d_call: -

cdr3_aa: CASSRAGVTPYEQYF
cdr3_nt: TGTGCCAGCAGCCGCGCAGGGGTGACTCCCTACGAGCAGTACTTC
clone_size: few
v_call: TRBV6-6
j_call: TRBJ2-7
d_call: -

cdr3_aa: CASSEGAGAVSGNTIYF
cdr3_nt: TGTGCCAGCAGTGAAGGGGCAGGGGCCGTCTCTGGAAACACCATATATTTT
clone_size: many
v_call: TRBV2
j_call: TRBJ1-3
d_call: -

cdr3_aa: CAWSVGRGLLNTEAFF
cdr3_nt: TGTGCCTGGAGTGTAGGCAGGGGGCTTTTGAACACTGAAGCTTTCTTT
clone_size: -
v_call: TRBV30
j_call: TRBJ1-1
d_call: TRBD1

cdr3_aa: CAWNPGRNTEAFF
cdr3_nt: TGTGCCTGGAATCCGGGACGGAACACTGAAGCTTTCTTT
clone_size: -
v_call: TRBV30
j_call: TRBJ1-1
d_call: -

cdr3_aa: CASSLMSYEQYF
cdr3_nt: TGTGCCAGCAGCTTAATGTCCTACGAGCAGTACTTC
clone_size: -
v_call: TRBV7-9
j_call: TRBJ2-7
d_call: -

cdr3_aa: CSVDRQGLGYGYTF
cdr3_nt: TGCAGCGTCGATAGACAGGGTTTAGGCTATGGCTACACCTTC
clone_size: -
v_call: TRBV29-1
j_call: TRBJ1-2
d_call: TRBD1

cdr3_aa: CSVEDLPVHYGYTF
cdr3_nt: TGCAGCGTTGAAGATCTCCCCGTTCACTATGGCTACACCTTC
clone_size: -
v_call: TRBV29-1
j_call: TRBJ1-2
d_call: -

cdr3_aa: CASSPRPGPGTGNEQYF
cdr3_nt: TGCGCCAGCAGCCCTCGCCCCGGTCCGGGGACGGGGAACGAGCAGTACTTC
clone_size: few
v_call: TRBV4-1
j_call: TRBJ2-7
d_call: -

cdr3_aa: CASSSFGARHGEQFF
cdr3_nt: TGTGCCAGCAGCTCCTTCGGGGCACGCCACGGAGAGCAGTTCTTC
clone_size: -
v_call: TRBV7-9
j_call: TRBJ2-1
d_call: -

cdr3_aa: CASSYSSGIYEQYF
cdr3_nt: TGTGCCAGCAGTTACTCGTCGGGGATCTACGAGCAGTACTTC
clone_size: -
v_call: TRBV6-5
j_call: TRBJ2-7
d_call: -

cdr3_aa: CAWSVSPADQPQHF
cdr3_nt: TGTGCCTGGAGTGTATCCCCGGCCGATCAGCCCCAGCATTTT
clone_size: once
v_call: TRBV30
j_call: TRBJ1-5
d_call: -

cdr3_aa: CASSKGQGAYNEQFF
cdr3_nt: TGCGCCAGCAGCAAGGGACAGGGGGCGTACAATGAGCAGTTCTTC
clone_size: -
v_call: TRBV5-1
j_call: TRBJ2-1
d_call: TRBD1

cdr3_aa: CSVDEGPDQPQHF
cdr3_nt: TGCAGCGTTGATGAAGGTCCCGATCAGCCCCAGCATTTT
clone_size: few
v_call: TRBV29-1
j_call: TRBJ1-5
d_call: -

cdr3_aa: CASTFGDTGELFF
cdr3_nt: TGTGCCAGCACTTTTGGAGACACCGGGGAGCTGTTTTTT
clone_size: -
v_call: TRBV9
j_call: TRBJ2-2
d_call: -

cdr3_aa: CSVEDRVTYEQYF
cdr3_nt: TGCAGCGTTGAAGATCGGGTTACCTACGAGCAGTACTTC
clone_size: -
v_call: TRBV29-1
j_call: TRBJ2-7
d_call: -

cdr3_aa: CASSLGGLQPQHF
cdr3_nt: TGTGCCAGCAGCTTGGGGGGGCTACAGCCCCAGCATTTT
clone_size: -
v_call: TRBV5-6
j_call: TRBJ1-5
d_call: -

cdr3_aa: CAWSAGRTYEQYF
cdr3_nt: TGTGCCTGGAGTGCGGGACGGACATACGAGCAGTACTTC
clone_size: -
v_call: TRBV30
j_call: TRBJ2-7
d_call: -

cdr3_aa: CASSQDQEAGVTYEQYF
cdr3_nt: TGCGCCAGCAGCCAAGACCAGGAGGCAGGGGTAACCTACGAGCAGTACTTC
clone_size: -
v_call: TRBV4-1
j_call: TRBJ2-7
d_call: -

cdr3_aa: CASGLQGAGNEQYF
cdr3_nt: TGTGCTAGTGGTCTACAGGGCGCTGGGAACGAGCAGTACTTC
clone_size: many
v_call: TRBV12-5
j_call: TRBJ2-7
d_call: -

cdr3_aa: CASSEDPTGELFF
cdr3_nt: TGTGCCAGCAGCGAAGACCCCACCGGGGAGCTGTTTTTT
clone_size: -
v_call: TRBV7-9
j_call: TRBJ2-2
d_call: -

cdr3_aa: CASSPWADGYTF
cdr3_nt: TGTGCCAGCTCACCATGGGCGGATGGCTACACCTTC
clone_size: many
v_call: TRBV18
j_call: TRBJ1-2
d_call: -

cdr3_aa: CASGMGQGIEAFF
cdr3_nt: TGTGCCAGCGGGATGGGACAGGGGATTGAAGCTTTCTTT
clone_size: few
v_call: TRBV27
j_call: TRBJ1-1
d_call: TRBD1

cdr3_aa: CASSLGDNEQFF
cdr3_nt: TGTGCCAGCAGCTTGGGAGACAATGAGCAGTTCTTC
clone_size: -
v_call: TRBV5-4
j_call: TRBJ2-1
d_call: -

cdr3_aa: CAWSAEKKEWSPLHF
cdr3_nt: TGTGCCTGGAGTGCCGAGAAGAAGGAGTGGTCACCCCTCCACTTT
clone_size: -
v_call: TRBV30
j_call: TRBJ1-6
d_call: -

cdr3_aa: CASNPRAGKNIQYF
cdr3_nt: TGTGCCAGCAATCCCAGGGCCGGCAAAAACATTCAGTACTTC
clone_size: -
v_call: TRBV2
j_call: TRBJ2-4
d_call: -

cdr3_aa: CASSSLFGASTDTQYF
cdr3_nt: TGTGCCAGCAGTTCCCTTTTTGGTGCTAGCACAGATACGCAGTATTTT
clone_size: -
v_call: TRBV27
j_call: TRBJ2-3
d_call: -

cdr3_aa: CASSFGRNTGELFF
cdr3_nt: TGCGCCAGCAGCTTCGGCAGAAACACCGGGGAGCTGTTTTTT
clone_size: -
v_call: TRBV5-1
j_call: TRBJ2-2
d_call: -

cdr3_aa: CAWRTTFNTEAFF
cdr3_nt: TGTGCCTGGAGAACAACATTTAACACTGAAGCTTTCTTT
clone_size: -
v_call: TRBV30
j_call: TRBJ1-1
d_call: -

cdr3_aa: CASSLPGANTGELFF
cdr3_nt: TGTGCCAGCAGCTTGCCAGGAGCGAACACCGGGGAGCTGTTTTTT
clone_size: -
v_call: TRBV11-2
j_call: TRBJ2-2
d_call: -

cdr3_aa: CASRSRDRPSPLHF
cdr3_nt: TGTGCCAGCAGGTCGCGGGACAGACCTTCACCCCTCCACTTT
clone_size: -
v_call: TRBV6-5
j_call: TRBJ1-6
d_call: TRBD1

cdr3_aa: CASSPVGSTDTQYF
cdr3_nt: TGTGCCAGCAGCCCCGTGGGGAGCACAGATACGCAGTATTTT
clone_size: -
v_call: TRBV5-6
j_call: TRBJ2-3
d_call: -

cdr3_aa: CASSLLGRGNEQFF
cdr3_nt: TGTGCCAGCAGCTTGTTGGGGAGAGGCAATGAGCAGTTCTTC
clone_size: few
v_call: TRBV7-3
j_call: TRBJ2-1
d_call: -

cdr3_aa: CASSQDLDPYEQYF
cdr3_nt: TGCGCCAGCAGCCAAGACTTGGATCCCTACGAGCAGTACTTC
clone_size: -
v_call: TRBV4-1
j_call: TRBJ2-7
d_call: -

cdr3_aa: CASSPVGQGGDTGELFF
cdr3_nt: TGTGCCAGCAGCCCAGTCGGACAGGGAGGGGACACCGGGGAGCTGTTTTTT
clone_size: few
v_call: TRBV7-3
j_call: TRBJ2-2
d_call: -

cdr3_aa: CASSLGGPYEQYF
cdr3_nt: TGTGCCAGCAGCCTGGGGGGACCCTACGAGCAGTACTTC
clone_size: -
v_call: TRBV13
j_call: TRBJ2-7
d_call: -

cdr3_aa: CASSSTVGGDDGYTF
cdr3_nt: TGCGCCAGCAGCTCCACCGTGGGGGGAGACGATGGCTACACCTTC
clone_size: -
v_call: TRBV5-1
j_call: TRBJ1-2
d_call: -